This entry lists 28 T cell receptor beta chains sequenced from one sample in a study of cytomegalovirus exposure and HLA in healthy donors. Both 60 Vbeta primers and 13 Jbeta primers went into the PCR. The data were produced by immunoSEQ multiplex PCR, yet TCRdb's version contains in-frame clones alone and is incomplete. The table includes about 160,000 clones, roughly 75% detected once. The sequencing sample was made of PBMCs. The receptors stem from a male donor in good health and CMV-seronegative.

V gene TRBV7-9 combines with J gene TRBJ2-7, with 8 bases fitting TRBD1. The CDR3 loop spans 14 amino acids. Trimming cost V 2 bases and J 7 bases; bases outside gene matches: 7. Germline CDR1 and CDR2: SEHNR and FQNEAQ (reference sequence). The CDR3 DNA sequence: TGTGCCAGCAGCTTATCAGGGGGCAACGGTGAGCAGTACTTC. Its protein is CASSLSGGNGEQYF.

This chain connects TRBV7-3 to TRBJ2-7; D might be TRBD2 (5 bases). Germline V gives CDR1 SGHTA, CDR2 FQGTGA. V shed 2 bases and J shed 3 bases, with 8 bases lying between them. CDR3 length: 13 residues. This CDR3 is CASSLVGDYEQYF. CDR3 nucleotide sequence: TGTGCCAGCAGCTTAGTGGGAGACTACGAGCAGTACTTC.

The chain combines TRBV13 with TRBJ2-7, with 8 bases that match TRBD2. This CDR3 is built from 16 residues. Germline values: CDR1 PRHDT, CDR2 FYEKMQ (reference sequence). With 4 bases clipped from V and 0 bases from J, the junction kept 8 bases outside the gene matches. For the CDR3, the DNA is TGTGCCAGCAGCTCCCTCGGGGGGGAGAGCTCCTACGAGCAGTACTTC. This translates into CASSSLGGESSYEQYF.

The rearrangement links TRBV2 to TRBJ2-2; 7 bases line up with TRBD1. The CDR3 loop spans 13 amino acids. Germline trimming cut 8 bases from V and 4 bases from J; bases unmatched to any gene: 4. The V gene's germline CDR1 is SNHLY and CDR2 FYNNEI. CDR3 DNA sequence: TGTGCCAGCCGGACAGGTAGCACCGGGGAGCTGTTTTTT. Translating gives CASRTGSTGELFF.

The V call is TRBV18, the J call TRBJ2-7; 12 nucleotides agree with TRBD1. This CDR3 region has 18 residues. From germline, CDR1 is KGHSH and CDR2 LQKENI. The V gene end was trimmed by 3 bases and the J gene end by 2 bases; junction bases not matched to a gene: 11. CDR3 residues: CASSPQRDRGQGTYEQYF. The CDR3 DNA reads as TGTGCCAGCTCACCTCAGCGGGACAGGGGGCAGGGGACCTACGAGCAGTACTTC.

This rearrangement joins TRBV4-1 to TRBJ2-1, with 10 bases matching TRBD2. Germline V CDR1 and CDR2: MGHRA, YSYEKL. V lost 4 bases to trimming and J lost 7 bases; unmatched junction nucleotides: 16. CDR3 length equals 18 residues. The CDR3 region is CASSLLTSGTEEGNEQFF. The CDR3 DNA follows: TGCGCCAGCAGCCTTCTCACTAGCGGGACGGAGGAGGGGAATGAGCAGTTCTTC.

The V gene is TRBV5-4, the J gene TRBJ1-6; the match to TRBD1 covers 7 bases. The CDR3 length is 16 residues. After removal of 4 bases from V and 4 bases from J, the junction contained 8 bases not matched to a gene. Germline-derived CDR1 and CDR2 are SGHNT and YYREEE (reference sequence). The CDR3 spells CASSPGQSLYNSPLHF. DNA for the CDR3: TGTGCCAGCAGCCCGGGACAGTCTTTATATAATTCACCCCTCCACTTT.

V usage is TRBV6-4 and J usage is TRBJ2-3, with 10 bases fitting TRBD2. CDR3 length equals 15 residues. Germline CDR1 MRHNA, CDR2 SNTAGT. The V gene end was trimmed by 5 bases and the J gene end by 1 base; junction bases not matched to a gene: 3. In nucleotides, the CDR3 is TGTGCCAGCAGTCCCGGGACTAGCGGCACAGATACGCAGTATTTT. It is translated as CASSPGTSGTDTQYF.

This clone was detected only a few times. The chain joins TRBV5-1 to TRBJ2-7; the match to TRBD1 covers 8 bases. V lost 4 bases and J lost 6; bases outside the gene matches: 9. This CDR3 has 14 amino acids. CDR1 is SGHRS, CDR2 YFSETQ, per germline. Here the CDR3 reads CASSLDRVDGEQYF. CDR3 DNA: TGCGCCAGCAGCCTGGACAGGGTTGATGGCGAGCAGTACTTC.

V and J are TRBV6-1 and TRBJ1-2; D uncertain. V lost 5 bases, J lost 0 bases, and 10 bases lay in between. This CDR3 has 14 amino acids. CDR1 MNHNS and CDR2 SASEGT come from the germline V gene. The CDR3 DNA sequence: TGTGCCAGCAGTCCTGCGGGTTCTAACTATGGCTACACCTTC. This encodes CASSPAGSNYGYTF.

This sequence joins TRBV7-9 and TRBJ2-2; perhaps TRBD1 as D (5 bases). This CDR3 has 14 residues. V dropped 1 base and J dropped 5 bases, with 8 bases sitting between them. Germline V gives CDR1 SEHNR, CDR2 FQNEAQ (reference sequence). For the CDR3, the DNA is TGTGCCAGCAGCTTAGGATCAGGGACCGGGGAGCTGTTTTTT. This codes for CASSLGSGTGELFF.

The chain combines TRBV5-4 with TRBJ1-1; perhaps TRBD1 as D (5 bases). The germline V gene has CDR1 SGHNT and CDR2 YYREEE (reference sequence). The length of the CDR3 is 15 residues. The ends were cut back, 0 bases at V and 0 bases at J, with 9 bases in the middle. This chain's CDR3 is CASSLGTPMNTEAFF. As DNA, the CDR3 is TGTGCCAGCAGCTTGGGGACACCGATGAACACTGAAGCTTTCTTT.

As to this clone: One end of the junction does not line up with germline, which may come from a read error. Other DNA sequences in this specimen translate into the identical CDR3. The CDR3 DNA reads TGTGCCAGCATGGCGGGGGCGGGGGATTACGAGCAATACTTC. The encoded protein is CASMAGAGDYEQYF. The chain carries TRBV2 and TRBJ2-7; D is possibly TRBD2 (7 bases). The CDR3 has 14 amino acids. Germline loops: CDR1 SNHLY, CDR2 FYNNEI. The entire variable domain, with the rest obtained from reference TRBV2 and TRBJ2-7, is as follows: EPEVTQTPSHQVTQMGQEVILRCVPISNHLYFYWYRQILGQKVEFLVSFYNNEISEKSEIFDDQFSVERPDGSNFTLKIRSTKLEDSAMYFCASMAGAGDYEQYFGPGTRLTVT.

The rearrangement joins TRBV7-9 to TRBJ1-1; 8 bases align to TRBD1. The CDR3 is 14 residues long. J was trimmed by 3 bases and V by 8 bases; bases with no gene match: 8. Germline CDR1 reads SEHNR; CDR2 reads FQNEAQ (reference sequence). CDR3 DNA sequence: TGTGCCAGCTGGACAGGGTTTGGGGACACTGAAGCTTTCTTT. It specifies CASWTGFGDTEAFF.

The chain employs TRBV2 and TRBJ2-7; tentatively, D is TRBD1 (6 bases). Per the germline V gene, CDR1 is SNHLY and CDR2 is FYNNEI. The CDR3 loop spans 12 amino acids. The V end was cut by 11 bases, the J end by 1 base, with 12 bases between. The CDR3 is CAVQGLSYEQYF. The CDR3 DNA sequence: TGTGCCGTGCAGGGGTTATCCTACGAGCAGTACTTC.

This clone has only a few counts. The chain combines TRBV18 with TRBJ1-1; no clear D. This CDR3 region has 13 residues. Germline assignment: CDR1 KGHSH and CDR2 LQKENI. The V end was cut by 5 bases, the J end by 0 bases, with 7 bases between. The CDR3 nucleotides are TGTGCCAGCTCAAGTACTGTGAACACTGAAGCTTTCTTT. It translates to CASSSTVNTEAFF.

This chain uses TRBV14 with TRBJ2-7; a possible D gene is TRBD1 (5 bases). CDR3 length equals 14 residues. Looked up from germline, CDR1 is SGHDN and CDR2 is FVKESK. Trimming took off 2 bases at V and 6 bases at J, with 14 bases between the two ends. CDR3 DNA sequence: TGTGCCAGCAGCCAAAGTTTGGGGCGCGGCGAGCAGTACTTC. Translation gives CASSQSLGRGEQYF.

The J gene is TRBJ2-2, the V gene TRBV28; no reliable D call. Germline V gene sequence: CDR1 MDHEN, CDR2 SYDVKM. Deletions cut 7 bases from V and 2 bases from J, with 23 bases between. CDR3 size: 18 residues. CDR3 loop: CASTLGSFLRRNTGELFF. In nucleotides, the CDR3 is TGTGCCAGCACCCTAGGATCCTTTCTCAGACGAAACACCGGGGAGCTGTTTTTT. The full variable domain, completed using reference TRBV28 and TRBJ2-2, is DVKVTQSSRYLVKRTGEKVFLECVQDMDHENMFWYRQDPGLGLRLIYFSYDVKMKEKGDIPEGYSVSREKKERFSLILESASTNQTSMYLCASTLGSFLRRNTGELFFGEGSRLTVL.

In its sample, this clone was seen a few times. Relative to the germline gene, one junction end is altered; a read error may explain this. The chain uses TRBV7-3 and TRBJ1-2; TRBD1 matches 9 bases. The CDR3 runs to 14 residues. Germline V CDR1 and CDR2: SGHTA, FQGTGA. CDR3 protein: CAGSLSTGGGGYTF. The CDR3 DNA is TGTGCCGGCAGCTTATCCACAGGGGGCGGGGGCTACACCTTC. Based on the CDR3 plus reference TRBV7-3 and TRBJ1-2, the full variable domain is GAGVSQTPSNKVTEKGKYVELRCDPISGHTALYWYRQSLGQGPEFLIYFQGTGAADDSGLPNDRFFAVRPEGSVSTLKIQRTERGDSAVYLCAGSLSTGGGGYTFGSGTRLTVV.

A few counts support this clone. The chain recombines TRBV7-8 with TRBJ2-7; 10 nucleotides agree with TRBD1. The junction had 7 bases not matched to a gene; V was cut back by 5 bases and J by 6 bases. The germline V gene encodes CDR1 SGHVS and CDR2 FQNEAQ. The CDR3 is made up of 14 amino acids. DNA of the CDR3: TGTGCCAGCAGCCCAGGACAGGGGGAAGGCGAGCAGTACTTC. It yields the protein CASSPGQGEGEQYF.

The CDR3 nucleotides are TGTGCCAGCACCTACACTTTGGGGGGTGAGACCCAGTACTTC. It is translated as CASTYTLGGETQYF. This chain uses TRBV5-8 with TRBJ2-5; D perhaps matches TRBD2 (6 bases). Trimming left V 6 bases short and J 5 bases short, with 17 bases between. There are 14 residues in the CDR3. Germline V gene lookup returns CDR1 SGHTS and CDR2 YDEGEE.

As concerns this clone: This specimen includes other DNA sequences encoding the same CDR3. The rearrangement joins TRBV7-2 to TRBJ2-7; 11 bases align to TRBD2. The CDR3 extends over 14 amino acids. With 4 bases clipped from V and 4 bases from J, the junction kept 3 bases outside the gene matches. Germline lookup yields CDR1 SGHTA and CDR2 FQGNSA. The CDR3 nucleotides are TGTGCCAGCAGCTCCGGGACTAGCGGATACGAGCAGTACTTC. Its protein is CASSSGTSGYEQYF.

This chain joins TRBV9 and TRBJ1-2; D remains unclear. The CDR3 sequence is 12 residues long. Trimming took off 4 bases at V and 4 bases at J, with 8 bases between the two ends. CDR1 SGDLS and CDR2 YYNGEE come from the germline V gene. The CDR3 sequence is CASSLTSYGYTF. DNA for the CDR3: TGTGCCAGCAGCCTAACGTCCTATGGCTACACCTTC. Together with reference TRBV9 and TRBJ1-2, the CDR3 gives the full variable domain: DSGVTQTPKHLITATGQRVTLRCSPRSGDLSVYWYQQSLDQGLQFLIQYYNGEERAKGNILERFSAQQFPDLHSELNLSSLELGDSALYFCASSLTSYGYTFGSGTRLTVV.

This clone was seen a single time. CDR3 residues: CASSWTSGGADTQYF. The DNA for the CDR3 is TGCGCCAGCAGTTGGACTAGCGGGGGGGCGGATACGCAGTATTTT. The chain joins TRBV5-1 to TRBJ2-3; 15 positions agree with TRBD2. The CDR3 length is 15 residues. Trimming removed 5 bases from V and 6 bases from J; junction bases left unmatched: 4. Per the germline V gene, CDR1 is SGHRS and CDR2 is YFSETQ. Supplemented by reference TRBV5-1 and TRBJ2-3, the full variable domain reads KAGVTQTPRYLIKTRGQQVTLSCSPISGHRSVSWYQQTPGQGLQFLFEYFSETQRNKGNFPGRFSGRQFSNSRSEMNVSTLELGDSALYLCASSWTSGGADTQYFGPGTRLTVL.

The sample holds a few counts of this clone. V is TRBV5-4 and J is TRBJ2-2, with D possibly TRBD1 on 6 matching bases. This CDR3 has 14 amino acids. Germline CDR1 is SGHNT and CDR2 is YYREEE (reference sequence). V gave up 3 bases and J gave up 3 bases, with 9 bases separating them. CDR3 coding DNA: TGTGCCAGCAGCTCGAGGACAGACACCGGGGAGCTGTTTTTT. Amino acid sequence: CASSSRTDTGELFF.

This clone was seen only a few times. The chain couples TRBV2 to TRBJ1-2; D is unresolved. The CDR3 sequence is 12 residues long. The V gene's germline CDR1 is SNHLY and CDR2 FYNNEI. The V end was cut by 10 bases, the J end by 4 bases, with 13 bases between. As DNA, the CDR3 is TGTGCCACCCGGGAAATAACCTATGGCTACACCTTC. Its translation is CATREITYGYTF.

The chain carries TRBV21-1 and TRBJ1-4; the DNA was not used to check the table's D call, TRBD1. TRBV21-1 is assigned pseudogene status. The length of the CDR3 is 13 residues. The CDR3 loop reads CAAWGQGDEKLFF. CDR3 bases: TGTGCCGCCTGGGGACAGGGGGATGAAAAACTGTTTTTT.

The chain employs TRBV6-5 and TRBJ1-1; 7 nucleotides agree with TRBD1. Germline V lookup: CDR1 MNHEY, CDR2 SVGAGI. Unmatched junction bases numbered 8, after V lost 6 bases and J lost 4 bases. The CDR3 has 14 amino acids. The CDR3 sequence is CASRERQGSTEAFF. The CDR3 DNA reads as TGTGCCAGCAGGGAACGACAGGGAAGCACTGAAGCTTTCTTT.